A selection of T cell receptor beta chains follows, all from one sample in a study of human T cells and chemical hapten exposure. Via MiXCR, TCRdb re-called the RACE reads, giving one row per CDR3 protein. This table holds 200,000 to 300,000 distinct CDR3 sequences, 7% to 10% found once. The sample here was whole blood, taken in connection with sensitization to the hapten diphenylcyclopropenone (DPC). The receptors here all came from a woman in her 40s with alopecia areata. Some clones in this sample may be carry-over from other donors' samples. CDR3s include the opening cysteine and the closing phenylalanine or tryptophan. A D gene is named only where the DNA matches it firmly. Where a row states a size, it is once, few, many or the class of an expanded clone; other rows omit it.

J: TRBJ2-3; D: NA; size: NA; V: TRBV2; CDR3: CASSSLLPGGYF; DNA: TGTGCCAGCAGTTCTCTCCTCCCGGGTGGGTATTTT
J: TRBJ1-5; D: TRBD1; size: NA; V: TRBV20-1; CDR3: CSAIDRVQPQHF; DNA: TGCAGTGCTATTGACAGGGTACAGCCCCAGCATTTT
J: TRBJ2-3; D: NA; size: NA; V: TRBV6-4; CDR3: CASKTGRDTDTQYF; DNA: TGTGCCAGCAAGACGGGTCGAGACACAGATACGCAGTATTTT
J: TRBJ1-2; D: NA; size: few; V: TRBV3-1; CDR3: CASSQGKWGYTF; DNA: TGTGCCAGCAGCCAAGGAAAGTGGGGCTACACCTTC
J: TRBJ2-3; D: NA; size: NA; V: TRBV10-3; CDR3: CAITTNPGDTQYF; DNA: TGTGCCATCACCACCAACCCTGGGGATACGCAGTATTTT
J: TRBJ2-5; D: NA; size: NA; V: TRBV5-1; CDR3: CASSLAPTTQEAQYF; DNA: TGCGCCAGCAGCTTGGCGCCGACAACCCAAGAGGCCCAGTACTTC
J: TRBJ2-1; D: NA; size: many; V: TRBV5-1; CDR3: CASSLAGGLEQFF; DNA: TGCGCCAGCAGCTTGGCCGGGGGGCTTGAGCAGTTCTTC
J: TRBJ2-5; D: TRBD1; size: many; V: TRBV20-1; CDR3: CSAPDRVETQYF; DNA: TGCAGTGCCCCCGACAGGGTTGAGACCCAGTACTTC
J: TRBJ2-3; D: NA; size: NA; V: TRBV19; CDR3: CASRGTRVDTQYF; DNA: TGTGCCAGCCGAGGGACAAGGGTAGATACGCAGTATTTT
J: TRBJ2-2; D: NA; size: few; V: TRBV25-1; CDR3: CASSEVKPNTGELFF; DNA: TGTGCCAGCAGTGAGGTGAAACCGAACACCGGGGAGCTGTTTTTT
J: TRBJ2-7; D: TRBD1; size: few; V: TRBV11-2; CDR3: CASSLESRQGTYEQYF; DNA: TGTGCCAGCAGCTTAGAGTCTAGACAGGGGACCTACGAGCAGTACTTC
J: TRBJ2-5; D: NA; size: few; V: TRBV7-2; CDR3: CASSLVGIQETQYF; DNA: TGTGCCAGCAGCTTAGTAGGGATACAAGAGACCCAGTACTTC
J: TRBJ2-7; D: TRBD2; size: few; V: TRBV6-5; CDR3: CASSYSIAGGPYEQYF; DNA: TGTGCCAGCAGTTACTCGATCGCGGGAGGACCCTACGAGCAGTACTTC
J: TRBJ2-7; D: TRBD2; size: NA; V: TRBV7-8; CDR3: CASSPPAGAGHEQYF; DNA: TGTGCCAGCAGCCCCCCAGCGGGAGCGGGACACGAGCAGTACTTC
J: TRBJ2-7; D: NA; size: few; V: TRBV20-1; CDR3: CSARDHAGVGYEQYF; DNA: TGCAGTGCTAGGGACCACGCAGGGGTCGGGTACGAGCAGTACTTC
J: TRBJ2-2; D: TRBD1; size: few; V: TRBV9; CDR3: CASSVRQGFTGELFF; DNA: TGTGCCAGCAGCGTTAGACAGGGGTTTACCGGGGAGCTGTTTTTT
J: TRBJ2-1; D: TRBD2; size: few; V: TRBV27; CDR3: CASSGAGVGEQFF; DNA: TGTGCCAGCAGTGGAGCGGGAGTGGGTGAGCAGTTCTTC
J: TRBJ1-1; D: TRBD1; size: few; V: TRBV5-1; CDR3: CASSVGQVTNTEAFF; DNA: TGCGCCAGCAGCGTTGGACAGGTTACGAACACTGAAGCTTTCTTT
J: TRBJ2-7; D: NA; size: NA; V: TRBV11-2; CDR3: CASSPPGDYEQYF; DNA: TGTGCCAGCAGCCCCCCGGGCGATTACGAGCAGTACTTC
J: TRBJ2-2; D: TRBD1; size: NA; V: TRBV12-3/TRBV12-4; CDR3: CASSSPTGVTGELFF; DNA: TGTGCCAGCAGTTCGCCTACAGGGGTCACCGGGGAGCTGTTTTTT
J: TRBJ2-7; D: TRBD2; size: NA; V: TRBV28; CDR3: CASCGGQDYEQYF; DNA: TGTGCCAGCTGCGGGGGGCAGGACTACGAGCAGTACTTC
J: TRBJ1-4; D: NA; size: NA; V: TRBV28; CDR3: CASSRPYAGLNEKLFF; DNA: TGTGCCAGCAGCCGACCATACGCCGGCCTAAATGAAAAACTGTTTTTT
J: TRBJ1-6; D: NA; size: NA; V: TRBV10-3; CDR3: CAINRDTNSPLHF; DNA: TGTGCCATCAACCGGGACACCAATTCACCCCTCCACTTT
J: TRBJ2-1; D: NA; size: NA; V: TRBV28; CDR3: CASSLFYNEQFF; DNA: TGTGCCAGCAGTTTATTTTACAATGAGCAGTTCTTC
J: TRBJ2-5; D: NA; size: few; V: TRBV20-1; CDR3: CSASRGAETQYF; DNA: TGCAGTGCTAGCCGGGGGGCAGAGACCCAGTACTTC
J: TRBJ2-1; D: TRBD2; size: many; V: TRBV7-9; CDR3: CASSLVGAGEGSNEQFF; DNA: TGTGCCAGCAGCTTAGTTGGTGCGGGAGAAGGGAGCAATGAGCAGTTCTTC
J: TRBJ2-1; D: NA; size: few; V: TRBV4-1; CDR3: CASSHTGPYNEQFF; DNA: TGCGCCAGCAGCCACACAGGGCCGTACAATGAGCAGTTCTTC
J: TRBJ2-3; D: TRBD2; size: few; V: TRBV6-5; CDR3: CASSPDSGGDTQYF; DNA: TGTGCCAGCAGTCCGGATAGCGGGGGGGATACGCAGTATTTT
J: TRBJ1-5; D: NA; size: few; V: TRBV7-2; CDR3: CASSLMGRGSGGQPQHF; DNA: TGTGCCAGCAGCTTAATGGGCAGGGGAAGCGGTGGTCAGCCCCAGCATTTT
J: TRBJ2-1; D: NA; size: many; V: TRBV29-1; CDR3: CSVLVGGDNEQFF; DNA: TGCAGCGTTCTGGTAGGGGGGGACAATGAGCAGTTCTTC
J: TRBJ2-1; D: TRBD2; size: NA; V: TRBV2; CDR3: CASRREGGSSYNEQFF; DNA: TGTGCCAGCCGCCGGGAGGGCGGGAGCTCCTACAATGAGCAGTTCTTC
J: TRBJ2-3; D: NA; size: many; V: TRBV6-5; CDR3: CASSFPPGQQYF; DNA: TGTGCCAGCAGTTTCCCTCCGGGCCAGCAGTATTTT
J: TRBJ2-5; D: NA; size: NA; V: TRBV29-1; CDR3: CSVDGGAETQYF; DNA: TGCAGCGTTGACGGCGGGGCGGAGACCCAGTACTTC
J: TRBJ2-3; D: TRBD2; size: few; V: TRBV20-1; CDR3: CSASRSGATDTQYF; DNA: TGCAGTGCTAGTCGTAGCGGGGCCACAGATACGCAGTATTTT
J: TRBJ2-1; D: NA; size: once; V: TRBV12-3/TRBV12-4; CDR3: CASSSIDRYNEQFF; DNA: TGTGCCAGCAGTTCTATCGACAGGTACAATGAGCAGTTCTTC
J: TRBJ2-7; D: TRBD2; size: few; V: TRBV5-4; CDR3: CASSFGGSGSSYEQYF; DNA: TGTGCCAGCAGCTTTGGAGGTAGCGGGTCCTCCTACGAGCAGTACTTC
J: TRBJ2-3; D: NA; size: few; V: TRBV7-2; CDR3: CASSLVTRPTDTQYF; DNA: TGTGCCAGCAGCTTAGTAACAAGACCCACAGATACGCAGTATTTT
J: TRBJ2-3; D: NA; size: few; V: TRBV15; CDR3: CATSNRVGADTQYF; DNA: TGTGCCACCAGCAACAGGGTAGGGGCAGATACGCAGTATTTT
J: TRBJ1-1; D: NA; size: many; V: TRBV3-1; CDR3: CASSQVRGTEAFF; DNA: TGTGCCAGCAGCCAAGTCAGGGGCACTGAAGCTTTCTTT
J: TRBJ2-1; D: TRBD2; size: NA; V: TRBV18; CDR3: CASSPQREATDEQFF; DNA: TGTGCCAGCTCACCGCAGCGGGAGGCCACAGATGAGCAGTTCTTC
J: TRBJ1-5; D: NA; size: few; V: TRBV27; CDR3: CASSLRWERQPQHF; DNA: TGTGCCAGCAGTTTACGGTGGGAAAGGCAGCCCCAGCATTTT
J: TRBJ2-1; D: TRBD1; size: NA; V: TRBV6-4; CDR3: CASSDSGTVNNEQFF; DNA: TGTGCCAGCAGTGACTCCGGGACAGTTAACAATGAGCAGTTCTTC
J: TRBJ2-1; D: TRBD2; size: few; V: TRBV28; CDR3: CASSLPTSGANEQFF; DNA: TGTGCCAGCAGTTTACCGACTAGCGGGGCAAATGAGCAGTTCTTC
J: TRBJ1-1; D: NA; size: many; V: TRBV12-5; CDR3: CEGTVQMNTEAFF; DNA: TGTGAAGGCACAGTCCAAATGAACACTGAAGCTTTCTTT